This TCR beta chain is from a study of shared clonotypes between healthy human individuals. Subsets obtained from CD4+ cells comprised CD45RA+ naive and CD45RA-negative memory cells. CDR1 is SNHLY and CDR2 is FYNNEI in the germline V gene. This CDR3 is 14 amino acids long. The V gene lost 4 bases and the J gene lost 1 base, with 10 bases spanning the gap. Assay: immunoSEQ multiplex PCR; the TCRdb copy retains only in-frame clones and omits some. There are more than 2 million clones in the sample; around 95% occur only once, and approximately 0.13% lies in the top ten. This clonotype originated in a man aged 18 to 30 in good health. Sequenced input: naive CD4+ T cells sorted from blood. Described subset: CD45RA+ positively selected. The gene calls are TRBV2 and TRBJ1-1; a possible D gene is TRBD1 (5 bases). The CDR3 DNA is TGTGCCAGCAGTGTAGAGGGACCGAACACTGAAGCTTTCTTT. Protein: CASSVEGPNTEAFF.